This TCR beta chain was identified in a study of response to subunit inactivated influenza vaccine. This clonotype has only a few counts. One entry per CDR3 protein, called by TCRdb with MiXCR from the RT-PCR reads. This sample carries more than 550,000 distinct CDR3 sequences, about an eighth of them seen once, and the ten largest clones take 10% to 13%. The CDR3 spans 14 residues. The J segment lost 3 bases and the V segment lost 4 bases, leaving 2 bases of the junction unmatched. The germline gives CDR1 KGHDR, CDR2 SFDVKD. The chain combines TRBV24-1 with TRBJ2-5, with 9 bases that match TRBD1. This receptor was taken from a man in his forties or fifties who received an inactivated influenza vaccine. Source: PBMCs from blood, taken on the day of vaccination. CDR3 DNA sequence: TGTGCCACCAGTGAGGACAGGGGAAAAGAGACCCAGTACTTC. Residues: CATSEDRGKETQYF.